This passage covers 23 T cell receptor beta chains from one sample sequenced in a study of identical twins. TCRdb fed the 5' RACE reads into MiXCR, producing one record per CDR3 protein. Here the sample spans about 220,000 distinct CDR3 sequences, about 7.5% being singletons. These data also featured in a second study, about yellow fever vaccine responses in identical twins.

Sequencing used memory (CD45RO+) T cells sorted from blood. The receptors were gathered from a woman under 30 in good health.

This clonotype was seen many times. The genes are TRBV5-1 and TRBJ1-1; D gene uncertain. V gave up 0 bases and J gave up 11 bases, with 17 bases separating them. From germline, CDR1 is SGHRS and CDR2 YFSETQ. The CDR3 runs 14 residues. This CDR3 is CASSLAFGSNEAFF. The CDR3 DNA reads TGCGCCAGCAGCTTGGCCTTTGGTAGCAACGAGGCTTTCTTT.

This clonotype appeared many times. J is TRBJ2-7 and V is TRBV6-5; the D gene is possibly TRBD2 (6 bases). CDR3 length: 12 amino acids. Germline V gives CDR1 MNHEY, CDR2 SVGAGI. Trimming took off 2 bases at V and 7 bases at J, with 9 bases between the two ends. The CDR3 spells CASSYASGEQYF. The CDR3 nucleotides are TGTGCCAGCAGTTACGCGAGCGGGGAGCAGTACTTC.

This clonotype was seen many times. The chain combines TRBV7-9 with TRBJ2-3; TRBD1 matches 9 bases. Germline lookup yields CDR1 SEHNR and CDR2 FQNEAQ (reference sequence). The V segment lost 2 bases and the J segment 6 bases; nucleotides outside the gene matches: 3. This CDR3 spans 14 amino acids. In DNA, the CDR3 is TGTGCCAGCAGCTTAAGGGGACAGGGCGATACGCAGTATTTT. Residues: CASSLRGQGDTQYF.

Only a few counts were recorded for this clonotype. The chain uses TRBV7-2 and TRBJ2-5; D might be TRBD2 (6 bases). Germline V gives CDR1 SGHTA, CDR2 FQGNSA. The V gene lost 4 bases and the J gene lost 5 bases, with 11 bases spanning the gap. This CDR3 contains 13 residues. As DNA, the CDR3 is TGTGCCAGCAGCTCTTCTAGCGCGGAGACCCAGTACTTC. This sequence encodes CASSSSSAETQYF.

The sample holds a few counts of this clonotype. The chain recombines TRBV12-3 or TRBV12-4 with TRBJ2-5, with D perhaps given as TRBD1 or TRBD2 (5 bases each). With 7 bases removed from V and 4 bases from J, the gap between germline ends came to 7 bases. CDR3 length equals 11 residues. The CDR3: CASKRGETQYF. The CDR3 nucleotides are TGTGCCAGCAAGAGGGGAGAGACCCAGTACTTC.

There are a few counts of this clonotype. The rearrangement joins TRBV6-5 to TRBJ2-2; perhaps TRBD1 as D (7 bases). There are 17 residues in the CDR3. Germline V CDR1 and CDR2: MNHEY, SVGAGI. Deletions cut 2 bases from V and 3 bases from J, with 16 bases between. This CDR3 reads CASSYPKGGGDTGELFF. The CDR3 DNA reads TGTGCCAGCAGTTACCCGAAAGGAGGGGGCGACACCGGGGAGCTGTTTTTT.

This clonotype was found a few times. This chain joins TRBV11-2 and TRBJ2-4; TRBD1 is a possible D gene (6 bases). Per germline, CDR1 SGHAT and CDR2 FQNNGV. V lost 0 bases and J lost 5, with 17 bases in between. This CDR3 is built from 17 residues. The CDR3 reads CASSLEQGMGTQNIQYF. The CDR3 DNA reads TGTGCCAGCAGCTTAGAACAGGGTATGGGAACCCAAAACATTCAGTACTTC.

This clonotype was observed many times. The chain uses TRBV12-3 or TRBV12-4 and TRBJ1-2; 7 nucleotides agree with TRBD1. The CDR3 spans 14 residues. Trimming at V came to 5 bases and at J to 3 bases, leaving 6 bases not matched to a gene. In DNA, the CDR3 is TGTGCCAGCAGTCCAACCGGGACAGACTATGGCTACACCTTC. Amino acid sequence: CASSPTGTDYGYTF.

This clonotype was seen a few times. The chain combines TRBV2 with TRBJ1-2; D not certain. Per the germline V gene, CDR1 is SNHLY and CDR2 is FYNNEI. V lost 6 bases and J lost 10, with 12 bases in between. The CDR3 runs 11 residues. The CDR3 loop is CASRPVAAYTF. CDR3 DNA sequence: TGTGCCAGCAGGCCAGTGGCTGCCTACACCTTC.

The V call is TRBV6-2 or TRBV6-3, the J call TRBJ1-5; 7 bases align to TRBD1. The CDR3 sequence is 12 residues long. Germline-derived CDR1 and CDR2 are MNHEY and SVGEGT. Trimming at V came to 11 bases and at J to 6 bases, leaving 7 bases not matched to a gene. CDR3 sequence reads: CAVRQGAQPQHF. DNA of the CDR3: TGTGCCGTCCGACAGGGCGCTCAGCCCCAGCATTTT.

In regard to this clonotype: It may be a read error: a sequence one base away is much more abundant. The chain recombines TRBV29-1 with TRBJ2-3; 14 bases are a match to TRBD2. This CDR3 is 16 amino acids long. Losses at the gene ends were 6 bases for V and 3 bases for J; bases not matched to a gene: 8. Germline assignment: CDR1 SQVTM and CDR2 ANQGSEA. The CDR3 spells CSVGTSGRLGTDTQYF. DNA of the CDR3: TGCAGCGTGGGGACTAGCGGGAGACTGGGGACAGATACGCAGTATTTT.

This clonotype showed up just a few times. This sequence joins TRBV19 and TRBJ2-4; possibly TRBD1 for D (5 bases). In germline, CDR1 is LNHDA, CDR2 SQIVND (reference sequence). V was trimmed by 1 base and J by 5 bases, leaving 12 bases between them. The CDR3 extends over 15 amino acids. The CDR3 spells CASSIASGLQNIQYF. CDR3 bases: TGTGCCAGTAGTATAGCATCAGGGCTACAAAACATTCAGTACTTC.

CDR3 DNA sequence: TGTGCCAGCAGCCCAAGACAGGGCTTCACAGATACGCAGTATTTT. Protein: CASSPRQGFTDTQYF. The rearrangement links TRBV5-4 to TRBJ2-3; 7 nucleotides line up with TRBD1. Germline values: CDR1 SGHNT, CDR2 YYREEE (reference sequence). V lost 4 bases, J lost 2 bases, and 7 bases stayed unmatched. The CDR3 is made up of 15 amino acids. Complete variable domain (other parts from reference TRBV5-4 and TRBJ2-3): ETGVTQSPTHLIKTRGQQVTLRCSSQSGHNTVSWYQQALGQGPQFIFQYYREEENGRGNFPPRFSGLQFPNYSSELNVNALELDDSALYLCASSPRQGFTDTQYFGPGTRLTVL.

This clonotype was found many times. This sequence joins TRBV29-1 and TRBJ2-3; no definite D call. Germline CDR1 is SQVTM and CDR2 is ANQGSEA. The CDR3 extends over 13 amino acids. Trimming pared 3 bases from V and 3 bases from J, leaving 10 bases between. In DNA, the CDR3 is TGCAGCGTTGACCCCCAACTGACAGATACGCAGTATTTT. Protein sequence: CSVDPQLTDTQYF.

In its sample, this clonotype was seen a few times. The J gene is TRBJ2-6, the V gene TRBV23-1, with D unresolved. TRBV23-1 is annotated as an ORF whose role is uncertain. The CDR3 is made up of 17 amino acids. Trimming shortened V by 2 bases and J by 0 bases, and 11 bases separated the two germline ends. CDR3 sequence reads: CASSQLGTCSGANVLTF. The CDR3 coding sequence is TGCGCCAGCAGTCAACTTGGCACATGCTCTGGGGCCAACGTCCTGACTTTC.

This clonotype was picked up many times. The chain is built from TRBV10-3 and TRBJ2-1; 12 nucleotides align to TRBD2. Germline CDR1 ENHRY, CDR2 SYGVKD. The CDR3 totals 17 residues. The V and J ends lost 10 bases and 0 bases, in that order; junction bases with no gene match: 10. The CDR3 DNA is TGTGCCACCCTAACCCTAGCGGGAGGGAGCTCCTACAATGAGCAGTTCTTC. This sequence encodes CATLTLAGGSSYNEQFF.

This clonotype was observed at least ten times. The rearrangement links TRBV3-1 to TRBJ1-2; 9 nucleotides match TRBD1. Germline values: CDR1 LGHDT, CDR2 YNNKEL (reference sequence). Unmatched junction bases numbered 7, after V lost 3 bases and J lost 5 bases. The CDR3 contains 15 residues. The CDR3: CASSHNRGLNYGYTF. As DNA, the CDR3 is TGTGCCAGCAGCCACAACAGGGGGCTCAATTATGGCTACACCTTC.

V is TRBV20-1 and J is TRBJ2-3; 13 bases map to TRBD2. This CDR3 region has 16 residues. V dropped 2 bases and J dropped 3; count of bases not matched to a gene: 5. The germline CDR1 and CDR2 sequences are DFQATT and SNEGSKA (reference sequence). CDR3 loop: CSARRLAGGGTDTQYF. The CDR3, as DNA: TGCAGTGCTAGAAGACTAGCGGGAGGCGGGACAGATACGCAGTATTTT.

This clonotype was detected ten times or more. This sequence joins TRBV5-5 and TRBJ2-2, with D perhaps matching TRBD2 (5 bases). The germline V gene encodes CDR1 SGHKS and CDR2 YYEKEE (reference sequence). This CDR3 is 16 amino acids long. V lost 2 bases and J lost 1, with 12 bases in between. The CDR3 loop reads CASSFKRRENTGELFF. CDR3 in DNA: TGTGCCAGCAGCTTCAAACGTCGGGAGAACACCGGGGAGCTGTTTTTT.

The J gene is TRBJ2-2, the V gene TRBV12-3 or TRBV12-4; TRBD2 matches 9 bases. The CDR3 length is 18 residues. Written as DNA, the CDR3 is TGTACCTTCAGTTTAGACTCGGCGGGGGGGCTTCGGAGCGGGGAGCTGTTTTTT. This sequence encodes CTFSLDSAGGLRSGELFF.

Here the CDR3 reads CASSFSWDRGISGNTIYF. The DNA of the CDR3 is TGTGCCAGCAGTTTTAGCTGGGACAGGGGAATTTCTGGAAACACCATATATTTT. The rearrangement links TRBV12-3 or TRBV12-4 to TRBJ1-3; TRBD1 aligns across 10 bases. J lost 1 base, V lost 3 bases, and 9 bases had no gene match. This CDR3 is 18 amino acids long.

This chain joins TRBV6-1 and TRBJ2-2; no firm D call. This CDR3 spans 14 amino acids. CDR1 and CDR2 from the germline V gene are MNHNS and SASEGT. V was cut by 7 bases and J by 1 base, with 10 bases left in between. The CDR3 sequence is CASISALNTGELFF. In nucleotides, the CDR3 is TGTGCCAGCATATCAGCGTTGAACACCGGGGAGCTGTTTTTT.

This chain joins TRBV27 and TRBJ1-1, with D uncertain. The V end was cut by 0 bases, the J end by 4 bases, with 9 bases between. The CDR3 is 14 residues long. Germline V CDR1 and CDR2: MNHEY, SMNVEV (reference sequence). The CDR3 bases are TGTGCCAGCAGTTTATCGTGGGGAACCACTGAAGCTTTCTTT. Translated, it gives CASSLSWGTTEAFF.